The 9 T cell receptor beta chains given below trace back to one sample, sequenced in a study of T cells in Graves' hyperthyroidism and ophthalmopathy. Researchers took RNA transcripts and amplified the TCR beta CDR3 regions from them. First-round RT-PCR of the TCR CDR3 relied on the HTBI primer set. TCRdb analysed the multiplex PCR reads with MiXCR anew, one entry per CDR3 protein. Found here are about 380,000 distinct CDR3 sequences, under 20% of them singletons; the top ten hold 40%. Sequenced material: blood. These receptors were collected from a man younger than 30 with Graves' ophthalmopathy.

This clonotype has at least ten counts. This rearrangement joins TRBV20-1 to TRBJ1-5; D is undetermined. There are 15 residues in the CDR3. Germline CDR1 DFQATT, CDR2 SNEGSKA (reference sequence). V shed 0 bases and J shed 6 bases, with 15 bases lying between them. The CDR3 protein is CSARDGSWLGQPQHF. In DNA, the CDR3 is TGCAGTGCTAGAGATGGAAGTTGGCTCGGTCAGCCCCAGCATTTT.

This clonotype was detected a few times. Just one base apart from a much larger clone, this may be a read error. J is TRBJ2-7 and V is TRBV7-9, with D possibly called TRBD1 or TRBD2 (6 bases each). Germline V CDR1 and CDR2: SEHNR, FQNEAQ (reference sequence). This CDR3 comprises 14 residues. CDR3 sequence reads: CAGSSDGGYYEQYF. CDR3 coding DNA: TGTGCCGGCAGCTCGGACGGGGGCTACTACGAGCAGTACTTC.

V is TRBV3-1 and J is TRBJ2-7; D gene uncertain. Germline V lookup: CDR1 LGHDT, CDR2 YNNKEL (reference sequence). This CDR3 contains 13 residues. Trimming left V 0 bases short and J 3 bases short, with 6 bases between. The CDR3 region is CASSQDLGYEQYF. CDR3 DNA sequence: TGTGCCAGCAGCCAAGATCTGGGCTACGAGCAGTACTTC.

This clonotype was seen at least ten times. The J gene is TRBJ1-5, the V gene TRBV7-2; no clear D gene. The CDR3 runs to 13 residues. In germline, CDR1 is SGHTA, CDR2 FQGNSA. The V and J ends lost 1 base and 1 base respectively, with 2 bases between them. DNA for the CDR3: TGTGCCAGCAGCTTAGTGAGCAATCAGCCCCAGCATTTT. Its translation: CASSLVSNQPQHF. The full variable domain, completed using reference TRBV7-2 and TRBJ1-5, is GAGVSQSPSNKVTEKGKDVELRCDPISGHTALYWYRQSLGQGLEFLIYFQGNSAPDKSGLPSDRFSAERTGGSVSTLTIQRTQQEDSAVYLCASSLVSNQPQHFGDGTRLSIL.

This clonotype occurred many times. The chain uses TRBV4-1 and TRBJ1-6; maybe TRBD1 (6 bases). Germline loops: CDR1 MGHRA, CDR2 YSYEKL. V lost 3 bases to trimming and J lost 9 bases, with 15 bases between them. The CDR3 is 15 amino acids. The CDR3 loop is CASSQAGQKGSPLHF. The DNA for the CDR3 is TGCGCCAGCAGCCAGGCGGGACAAAAGGGTTCACCCCTCCACTTT.

The V call is TRBV9, the J call TRBJ2-7; 10 bases align to TRBD2. CDR1 and CDR2 (germline): SGDLS, YYNGEE. J gave up 4 bases and V 4 bases, and 11 bases lay outside the gene matches. CDR3 size: 16 residues. The CDR3 nucleotides are TGTGCCAGCAGCTTAAATGTCGTAGCGGGGGGATACGAGCAGTACTTC. It codes for CASSLNVVAGGYEQYF.

This clonotype was counted only a few times. This sequence joins TRBV24-1 and TRBJ1-1; D perhaps matches TRBD1 (5 bases). V was clipped by 5 bases and J by 1 base, with 7 bases between them. CDR3 length equals 13 residues. Germline assignment: CDR1 KGHDR and CDR2 SFDVKD. The CDR3 DNA is TGTGCCACCAGTGCTGGACAGAACACTGAAGCTTTCTTT. Translation gives CATSAGQNTEAFF.

V gene TRBV13 combines with J gene TRBJ2-1; D is uncertain. In germline, CDR1 is PRHDT, CDR2 FYEKMQ (reference sequence). Trimming removed 4 bases at V and 5 bases at J, with 12 bases between. CDR3 length: 14 amino acids. CDR3 sequence reads: CASSSGFDDNEQFF. In DNA form, the CDR3 reads TGTGCCAGCAGCTCTGGTTTCGATGACAATGAGCAGTTCTTC.

There are many counts of this clonotype. The rearrangement joins TRBV2 to TRBJ2-6, with TRBD2 as a possible D gene (6 bases). Germline V gene data show CDR1 as SNHLY and CDR2 as FYNNEI. Deletions cut 2 bases from V and 4 bases from J, with 9 bases between. The CDR3 extends over 15 amino acids. DNA for the CDR3: TGTGCCAGCAGTGAAACGGGGGTGGGGGCCAACGTCCTGACTTTC. Protein product: CASSETGVGANVLTF.